Below, 21 T cell receptor beta chains from the same sample are listed, as sequenced in a study of blood T cell repertoires in COVID-19. Data came from immunoSEQ multiplex PCR; TCRdb stores just in-frame clones and leaves some out. In the table there are a few hundred thousand clones, just under 90% of which are singletons. Source material: PBMCs or T cells enriched from blood (not recorded which). These receptors came from a woman in her twenties or thirties who had recovered from COVID-19.

The CDR3 DNA reads TGTGCCAGCAGCCTCCCCGGGCAGCCCCAGCATTTT. Protein: CASSLPGQPQHF. V and J are TRBV28 and TRBJ1-5; unclear D gene. Trimming took off 6 bases at V and 7 bases at J, with 10 bases between the two ends. The length of the CDR3 is 12 residues. Germline values: CDR1 MDHEN, CDR2 SYDVKM.

The V gene is TRBV3-1 (or the pseudogene TRBV3-2), the J gene TRBJ2-1; TRBD2 matches at 12 bases. The germline gives CDR1 LGHDT, CDR2 YNNKEL (reference sequence). J was trimmed by 9 bases and V by 3 bases; bases with no gene match: 3. The CDR3 length is 14 residues. CDR3 coding DNA: TGTGCCAGCAGCCATCGACTAGCGGGAGTTGAGCAGTTCTTC. Translated: CASSHRLAGVEQFF.

The count of this clone is one. The J gene is TRBJ2-3, the V gene TRBV27; D is possibly TRBD1 (6 bases). Trimming removed 3 bases at V and 4 bases at J, with 14 bases between. The germline gives CDR1 MNHEY, CDR2 SMNVEV (reference sequence). There are 15 residues in the CDR3. This CDR3 reads CASSFVGGNADTQYF. For the CDR3, the DNA is TGTGCCAGCAGTTTCGTAGGGGGTAACGCAGATACGCAGTATTTT.

This clone was counted a single time. V gene TRBV5-4 combines with J gene TRBJ2-7; 11 nucleotides line up with TRBD2. Germline CDR1 is SGHNT and CDR2 is YYREEE (reference sequence). The CDR3 is 15 amino acids. Losses at the gene ends were 0 bases for V and 4 bases for J; bases not matched to a gene: 3. The CDR3 is CASSLDGTSGYEQYF. The CDR3 DNA reads TGTGCCAGCAGCTTGGATGGGACTAGCGGATACGAGCAGTACTTC.

The J gene is TRBJ1-3, the V gene TRBV19; D is unclear. The germline CDR1 and CDR2 sequences are LNHDA and SQIVND (reference sequence). The CDR3 covers 14 residues. Trimming stripped 3 bases from V and 1 base from J, with 7 bases between. CDR3 bases: TGTGCCAGTAGTATCACGGTATCTGGAAACACCATATATTTT. It encodes CASSITVSGNTIYF.

This sequence joins TRBV30 and TRBJ2-3; perhaps TRBD2 as D (5 bases). The V end was cut by 5 bases, the J end by 2 bases, with 11 bases between. The CDR3 totals 13 residues. Germline CDR1 GTSNPN, CDR2 SVGIG (reference sequence). CDR3 DNA: TGTGCCTGGCTAGGCGGGCACACAGATACGCAGTATTTT. Translated, it gives CAWLGGHTDTQYF.

The V and J genes are TRBV3-1 (or the pseudogene TRBV3-2) and TRBJ2-3; unclear D gene. The length of the CDR3 is 13 residues. V shed 1 base and J shed 4 bases, with 6 bases lying between them. The germline V gene encodes CDR1 LGHDT and CDR2 YNNKEL (reference sequence). For the CDR3, the DNA is TGTGCCAGCAGCCAAGCTCGGGCAGATACGCAGTATTTT. Translating gives CASSQARADTQYF.

This clone was seen only once. The chain carries TRBV2 and TRBJ1-2; a possible D gene is TRBD1 (6 bases). In germline, CDR1 is SNHLY, CDR2 FYNNEI. The CDR3 has 15 residues. V was pared by 1 base and J by 1 base, with 10 bases between. In nucleotides, the CDR3 is TGTGCCAGCAGTGAAGTTGCAGGGGTTAACTATGGCTACACCTTC. Amino acids: CASSEVAGVNYGYTF.

J is TRBJ1-1 and V is TRBV5-8; 8 nucleotides agree with TRBD1. The CDR3 is 16 residues long. The V gene end was trimmed by 6 bases and the J gene end by 1 base; junction bases not matched to a gene: 11. Germline CDR1 and CDR2: SGHTS and YDEGEE. The CDR3 loop reads CASNFGWDRKNTEAFF. The CDR3 DNA reads as TGTGCCAGCAACTTTGGGTGGGACAGGAAGAACACTGAAGCTTTCTTT.

The rearrangement uses TRBV12-5 and TRBJ1-1; 7 positions match TRBD1. The CDR3 consists of 12 residues. V lost 5 bases and J lost 7; bases outside the gene matches: 4. Per germline, CDR1 LGHNT and CDR2 FRNRAP. CDR3 sequence reads: CASGIDRDEAFF. The DNA for the CDR3 is TGTGCTAGTGGTATCGACAGGGATGAAGCTTTCTTT.

V is TRBV5-1 and J is TRBJ1-3; D gene unclear. The germline V and J ends were trimmed by 0 bases and 1 base, with 5 bases remaining between them. The CDR3 contains 14 residues. Germline V gives CDR1 SGHRS, CDR2 YFSETQ. The CDR3 sequence is CASSLALSGNTIYF. The CDR3 bases are TGCGCCAGCAGCTTGGCCCTGTCTGGAAACACCATATATTTT.

The chain joins TRBV5-1 to TRBJ1-1; TRBD1 agrees at 8 bases. The CDR3 runs to 14 residues. With V trimmed by 2 bases and J by 4 bases, 4 bases remained unmatched. Germline CDR1 is SGHRS and CDR2 is YFSETQ. CDR3 nucleotides: TGCGCCAGCAGCTTATCAGGGGGCGGCACTGAAGCTTTCTTT. Protein: CASSLSGGGTEAFF.

The V gene is TRBV27, the J gene TRBJ1-4; 7 nucleotides match TRBD1. V lost 4 bases, J lost 4 bases, and 9 bases stayed unmatched. Germline V gives CDR1 MNHEY, CDR2 SMNVEV (reference sequence). This CDR3 spans 16 amino acids. DNA for the CDR3: TGTGCCAGCAGTTCACAAGCAGGGGGGATTAATGAAAAACTGTTTTTT. It translates to CASSSQAGGINEKLFF.

The chain has TRBV11-2 and TRBJ2-3, with TRBD1 matching 8 bases. Germline V gives CDR1 SGHAT, CDR2 FQNNGV. After removal of 1 base from V and 3 bases from J, the junction contained 3 bases not matched to a gene. CDR3 length: 15 residues. The CDR3 loop is CASSLAQGATDTQYF. The CDR3 DNA sequence: TGTGCCAGCAGCTTAGCTCAGGGGGCAACAGATACGCAGTATTTT.

The chain carries TRBV19 and TRBJ2-7; 8 bases are a match to TRBD2. This CDR3 has 14 residues. With V trimmed by 4 bases and J by 3 bases, 5 bases remained unmatched. CDR1 and CDR2 (germline): LNHDA, SQIVND (reference sequence). CDR3: CASSTTSGVYEQYF. For the CDR3, the DNA is TGTGCCAGTAGTACCACTAGCGGCGTCTACGAGCAGTACTTC.

V and J are TRBV6-1 and TRBJ1-5; no reliable D call. This CDR3 has 15 residues. V lost 0 bases and J lost 9, with 15 bases in between. CDR1 and CDR2 (germline): MNHNS, SASEGT. CDR3 in amino acids: CASSEAGHTVRPQHF. CDR3 nucleotides: TGTGCCAGCAGTGAAGCTGGGCACACAGTGAGGCCCCAGCATTTT.

This chain joins TRBV7-9 and TRBJ1-5; maybe TRBD1 (5 bases). In germline, CDR1 is SEHNR, CDR2 FQNEAQ (reference sequence). V lost 2 bases to trimming and J lost 2 bases, with 10 bases between them. The CDR3 contains 15 residues. DNA of the CDR3: TGTGCCAGCAGCTTATTGGCACAGGGCAATCAGCCCCAGCATTTT. Its protein is CASSLLAQGNQPQHF.

The chain recombines TRBV7-9 with TRBJ2-7; 10 nucleotides match TRBD1. The length of the CDR3 is 17 residues. Germline CDR1 and CDR2: SEHNR and FQNEAQ (reference sequence). Trimming cost V 5 bases and J 0 bases; bases outside gene matches: 10. Written as DNA, the CDR3 is TGTGCCAGCAGCGGCAATCCGGGACAGGGGAGCTCCTACGAGCAGTACTTC. The encoded protein is CASSGNPGQGSSYEQYF.

The genes are TRBV19 and TRBJ1-5; 9 nucleotides match TRBD1. Germline V gene data show CDR1 as LNHDA and CDR2 as SQIVND (reference sequence). This CDR3 comprises 13 residues. V was pared by 9 bases and J by 7 bases, with 7 bases of the junction left unmatched. CDR3 DNA sequence: TGTGCCAGCAGGGGACAGGGCAGACAGCCCCAGCATTTT. Protein sequence: CASRGQGRQPQHF.

The chain carries TRBV5-4 and TRBJ2-1; 8 nucleotides agree with TRBD2. Germline V gene lookup returns CDR1 SGHNT and CDR2 YYREEE (reference sequence). There are 14 residues in the CDR3. With V trimmed by 4 bases and J by 5 bases, 5 bases remained unmatched. As DNA, the CDR3 is TGTGCCAGCAGCCCCATAGCGGGGCACAATGAGCAGTTCTTC. Translated, it gives CASSPIAGHNEQFF.

This rearrangement joins TRBV24-1 to TRBJ2-3; TRBD2 aligns across 8 bases. The germline V gene has CDR1 KGHDR and CDR2 SFDVKD. The CDR3 covers 15 residues. Trimming removed 4 bases from V and 0 bases from J; junction bases left unmatched: 2. CDR3 protein: CATSDTGGSTDTQYF. CDR3 DNA: TGTGCCACCAGTGACACGGGGGGGAGCACAGATACGCAGTATTTT.